This TCR beta chain comes out of a study of control samples from healthy donors and cancer patients (TCRdb year 2020). Library creation used the immunoSEQ multiplex PCR assay. As stored in TCRdb, this immuneACCESS dataset retains in-frame rearrangements with V and J assigned. A fraction of the clones does not appear; measured against another copy, unresolved V genes explain less than half of the discrepancy, and the remainder lacks a known reason. The sample table lists roughly 180,000 clones, 94% of them with a count of one. The top ten constitute roughly 1.3% of the sample. For this clone: Its antigen is not yet known. Per-nucleotide qualities are absent, and no much larger clonotype sits a single base away.

Reading from cysteine to phenylalanine, the CDR3 counts 14 amino acids. Only the CDR3 region is kept as DNA, spanning 42 bases read in frame from base 1. The germline V gene provides CDR1 KGHSH and CDR2 LQKENI. Unmatched junction bases come to 1, with V trimmed by 3 bases and J by 5 bases. The sample comprised blood. The receptor's source is a woman younger than 30 in good health. Recombination connected TRBV18 to TRBJ1-5, and 10 junction bases match TRBD1. The CDR3 region has the sequence CASSPGTGDQPQHF. The DNA sequence is given as TGTGCCAGCTCACCCGGGACAGGGGATCAGCCCCAGCATTTT.